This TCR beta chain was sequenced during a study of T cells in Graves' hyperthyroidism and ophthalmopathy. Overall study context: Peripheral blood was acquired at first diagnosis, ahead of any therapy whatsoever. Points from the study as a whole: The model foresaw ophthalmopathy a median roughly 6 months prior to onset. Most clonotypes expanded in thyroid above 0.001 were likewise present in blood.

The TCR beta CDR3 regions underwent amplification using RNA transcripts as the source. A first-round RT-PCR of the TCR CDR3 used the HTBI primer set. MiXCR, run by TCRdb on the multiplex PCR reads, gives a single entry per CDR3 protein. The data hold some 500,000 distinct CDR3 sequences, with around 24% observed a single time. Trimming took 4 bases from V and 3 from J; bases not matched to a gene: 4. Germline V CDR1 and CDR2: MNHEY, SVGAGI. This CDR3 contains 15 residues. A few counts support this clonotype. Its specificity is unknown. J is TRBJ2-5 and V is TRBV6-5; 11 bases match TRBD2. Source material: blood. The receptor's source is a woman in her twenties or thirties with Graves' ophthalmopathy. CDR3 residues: CASSSNSGGEETQYF. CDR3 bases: TGTGCCAGCAGTTCCAATAGCGGGGGGGAAGAGACCCAGTACTTC.